Listed below are T cell receptor beta chains from one sample, sequenced in a study of blood T cell repertoires in COVID-19. Sequencing used immunoSEQ multiplex PCR; TCRdb keeps in-frame clones, though not all of them. This sample carries more than 45,000 clones, about 87% of them seen once, and the ten largest clones take approximately 6%. Sequencing was performed on peripheral blood. Receptor source: a woman aged 60 to 75 with COVID-19, enrolled during active disease. CDR3s include the opening cysteine and the closing phenylalanine or tryptophan. A D gene is named only where the DNA matches it firmly. For some rows the clone size is stated as once, few or many, or as a class when expanded; others skip it.

size	length	J	D	V	CDR3	DNA
-	12	TRBJ1-1	-	TRBV6-5	CASRTDNTEAFF	TGTGCCAGCAGAACAGACAACACTGAAGCTTTCTTT
-	15	TRBJ1-1	-	TRBV7-8	CASSRDFAANTEAFF	TGTGCCAGCAGCCGCGACTTCGCGGCGAACACTGAAGCTTTCTTT
-	15	TRBJ1-5	TRBD1	TRBV5-1	CASSLTTGGFQPQHF	TGCGCCAGCAGCTTGACGACAGGGGGCTTTCAGCCCCAGCATTTT
-	14	TRBJ2-7	-	TRBV21-1	CASSKGDRRYEQYF	TGTGCCAGCAGCAAAGGGGACAGGAGATACGAGCAGTACTTC
-	13	TRBJ2-2	TRBD2	TRBV29-1	CSVGGSLVGELFF	TGCAGCGTGGGCGGGAGCTTGGTCGGGGAGCTGTTTTTT
-	16	TRBJ2-2	TRBD2	TRBV5-5	CASSLALAGAAGELFF	TGTGCCAGCAGCTTGGCTCTAGCGGGAGCGGCCGGGGAGCTGTTTTTT
-	13	TRBJ1-2	TRBD1	TRBV12-3/TRBV12-4	CASSRTGGYGYTF	TGTGCCAGCAGTAGAACAGGGGGCTATGGCTACACCTTC
-	15	TRBJ1-4	TRBD1	TRBV25-1	CASSEWGQGDQQLFF	TGTGCCAGCAGTGAATGGGGACAGGGGGACCAGCAACTGTTTTTT
-	18	TRBJ2-5	TRBD2	TRBV19	CASSPDPDGLAGLETQYF	TGTGCCAGTAGTCCCGACCCCGACGGACTAGCGGGATTGGAGACCCAGTACTTC
-	12	TRBJ2-1	-	TRBV7-9	CASSTQRAIQFF	TGTGCCAGCAGCACCCAGCGGGCTATTCAGTTCTTC
-	14	TRBJ2-7	-	TRBV28	CASSEMDSSYEQYF	TGTGCCAGCAGTGAGATGGACAGCTCCTACGAGCAGTACTTC
-	14	TRBJ2-2	-	TRBV7-7	CASSLETLTGELFF	TGTGCTAGCAGCTTAGAGACACTTACCGGGGAGCTGTTTTTT
-	15	TRBJ2-1	-	TRBV7-3	CASSVDRRKFHEQFF	TGTGCCAGCAGCGTAGACAGGAGAAAATTTCATGAGCAGTTCTTC
-	15	TRBJ2-1	TRBD1	TRBV19	CASSNRDRPYNEQFF	TGTGCCAGTAGTAACCGGGACAGGCCATACAATGAGCAGTTCTTC
-	13	TRBJ1-2	-	TRBV28	CASTWGGGYGYTF	TGTGCCAGCACCTGGGGGGGCGGCTATGGCTACACCTTC
-	13	TRBJ2-5	-	TRBV11-2	CASSLRLEETQYF	TGTGCCAGCAGCTTGAGGCTTGAAGAGACCCAGTACTTC
-	12	TRBJ1-1	-	TRBV29-1	CSGRTGNTEAFF	TGCAGCGGCCGGACTGGGAACACTGAAGCTTTCTTT
-	14	TRBJ2-3	TRBD2	TRBV7-8	CASSPEREGHTQYF	TGTGCCAGCAGCCCCGAGCGGGAGGGACATACGCAGTATTTT
-	12	TRBJ2-2	-	TRBV29-1	CSGTGFHGELFF	TGCAGCGGTACAGGTTTTCACGGGGAGCTGTTTTTT
few	13	TRBJ2-7	TRBD2	TRBV6-5	CASGREGLYEQYF	TGTGCCAGCGGGAGGGAGGGCCTATACGAGCAGTACTTC
-	14	TRBJ2-3	TRBD2	TRBV6-5	CASLSSGRVDTQYF	TGTGCCAGCTTGTCTAGCGGGAGGGTAGATACGCAGTATTTT
-	17	TRBJ2-2	TRBD2	TRBV19	CASSTGLAGGSTGELFF	TGTGCCAGTAGTACAGGACTAGCGGGAGGTAGCACCGGGGAGCTGTTTTTT
-	15	TRBJ2-7	-	TRBV15	CATSRGRRDNYEQYF	TGTGCCACCAGCAGAGGCCGCAGGGACAACTACGAGCAGTACTTC
-	12	TRBJ1-4	TRBD1	TRBV12-3/TRBV12-4	CASSPWDRKLFF	TGTGCCAGCAGTCCATGGGACAGAAAACTGTTTTTT
-	13	TRBJ1-1	TRBD1	TRBV27	CASSDRGNTEAFF	TGTGCCAGCTCGGACAGGGGGAACACTGAAGCTTTCTTT
-	21	TRBJ2-4	TRBD1	TRBV28	CASRSIAGGGSLVDAKNIQYF	TGTGCCAGCAGATCAATTGCAGGGGGCGGGTCCCTGGTCGATGCCAAAAACATTCAGTACTTC
-	17	TRBJ2-2	-	TRBV5-5	CASSLVIRQGHTGELFF	TGTGCCAGCAGCTTGGTGATCCGGCAGGGGCACACCGGGGAGCTGTTTTTT
-	13	TRBJ1-2	-	TRBV10-3	CAISELVSYGYTF	TGTGCCATCAGTGAGTTGGTCAGCTATGGCTACACCTTC
-	12	TRBJ2-3	-	TRBV29-1	CAQESGSDTQYF	TGCGCACAGGAGAGCGGGTCAGATACGCAGTATTTT
-	15	TRBJ2-5	TRBD2	TRBV7-9	CASSLTGGNQETQYF	TGTGCCAGCAGCTTAACGGGGGGGAACCAAGAGACCCAGTACTTC
few	14	TRBJ2-2	-	TRBV19	CASSRTVNTGELFF	TGTGCCAGTAGCCGGACAGTGAACACCGGGGAGCTGTTTTTT
-	17	TRBJ1-6	-	TRBV28	CASSYIPHGGGGSPLHF	TGTGCCAGCAGTTATATTCCCCACGGGGGAGGGGGTTCACCCCTCCACTTT
-	12	TRBJ2-3	-	TRBV9	CASSVLAGTQYF	TGTGCCAGCAGCGTACTAGCAGGTACGCAGTATTTT
once	14	TRBJ1-1	-	TRBV18	CASSLTGLLTEAFF	TGTGCCAGCTCACTGACAGGCTTACTCACTGAAGCTTTCTTT
-	14	TRBJ1-5	-	TRBV18	CASSLTGSHQPQHF	TGTGCCAGCTCGTTAACAGGGTCTCATCAGCCCCAGCATTTT